This is a list of T cell receptor beta chains from one sample in a study of shared clonotypes between healthy human individuals. The protocol was immunoSEQ multiplex PCR, while the TCRdb copy is restricted to in-frame clones and leaves out a portion. The sample contains approximately 2,300,000 clones, 85% to 95% of which appear only once. Sequencing input: naive CD4+ T cells from PBMCs. The receptors were sampled from a man younger than 35 in good health. Some clones in this sample may be carry-over from other donors' samples. CDR3s include the opening cysteine and the closing phenylalanine or tryptophan. The order of the fields is J gene, D gene, clone size, V gene, CDR3 DNA, CDR3 protein. D genes are given only for firm matches. Clone size appears in some rows only: once, few, many, or a class for an expanded clone.

TRBJ2-7 NA NA TRBV6-1 TGTGCCAGCAGGGGGCAAGGGCAGCCCTACGAGCAGTACTTC CASRGQGQPYEQYF
TRBJ1-2 NA NA TRBV5-4 TGTGCCAGCAGGGCTAACTATGGCTACACCTTC CASRANYGYTF
TRBJ2-3 NA NA TRBV20-1 TGCAGTGGCTCCCGGGGAGATACGCAGTATTTT CSGSRGDTQYF
TRBJ1-1 NA NA TRBV6-1 TGTGCCAGCAGAAGATATGGGACACCCGAAGCTTTCTTT CASRRYGTPEAFF
TRBJ1-5 TRBD1 NA TRBV6-5 TGTGCCAGCAGGGACAGGGGGTGGTTCGGGCCCCAGCATTTT CASRDRGWFGPQHF
TRBJ1-4 TRBD1 once TRBV6-6 TGTGCCAGCAGTTACCTAGGGGGCCGTGAAAAACTGTTTTTT CASSYLGGREKLFF
TRBJ2-3 NA NA TRBV5-1 TGCGCCAGCAGGGGTGGGACAGATACGCAGTATTTT CASRGGTDTQYF
TRBJ2-2 NA NA TRBV2 TGTGCCAGCAGTGGACCTACAGCGAACACCGGGGAGCTGTTTTTT CASSGPTANTGELFF
TRBJ2-2 NA NA TRBV7-7 TGTGCCAGCAGCTTAGGAGGCAAAACCCTCACCGGGGAGCTGTTTTTT CASSLGGKTLTGELFF
TRBJ2-1 NA NA TRBV29-1 TGCAGCGTTGAAGACCTGAGGAGGTCTCATGAGCAGTTCTTC CSVEDLRRSHEQFF
TRBJ2-2 NA NA TRBV5-1 TGCGCCAGCAGCTTCCAGGGTAGGGACACCGGGGAGCTGTTTTTT CASSFQGRDTGELFF
TRBJ2-7 NA NA TRBV5-1 TGCGCCAGCACCCCGGGCCCACAAGCTTACGAGCAGTACTTC CASTPGPQAYEQYF
TRBJ2-5 TRBD2 NA TRBV29-1 TGCAGCGTTGACGGGGGGACGGTCTACCTTCAAGAGACCCAGTACTTC CSVDGGTVYLQETQYF
TRBJ2-5 TRBD2 NA TRBV4-3 TGCGCCAGCAGCCAGAATAGCGGGAGTGGAGAGACCCAGTACTTC CASSQNSGSGETQYF
TRBJ1-1 TRBD1 NA TRBV27 TGTGCCAGCAGTCAACGGGACAGGGTGAACACTGAAGCTTTCTTT CASSQRDRVNTEAFF
TRBJ2-1 TRBD2 NA TRBV9 TGTGCCAGCAGCGCCGGGGGGGCCTACAATGAGCAGTTCTTC CASSAGGAYNEQFF
TRBJ2-6 NA NA TRBV5-1 TGCGCCAGCAGCTGGGGCTCTGGGGCCAACGTCCTGACTTTC CASSWGSGANVLTF
TRBJ2-7 TRBD1 NA TRBV14 TGTGCCAGCAGCCCCTGGACAGGGGGAAGGGTAACGGGCGAGCAGTACTTC CASSPWTGGRVTGEQYF
TRBJ1-5 NA few TRBV6-1 TGTGCCAGCACCATGAATCAGCCCCAGCATTTT CASTMNQPQHF
TRBJ2-1 TRBD2 NA TRBV9 TGTGCCAGCAGCGCTACTAGCGGACTATACAATGAGCAGTTCTTC CASSATSGLYNEQFF
TRBJ2-7 NA NA TRBV27 TGTGCCAGCAGTCCGGTCCCGGCGGCCTACGAGCAGTACTTC CASSPVPAAYEQYF
TRBJ1-2 TRBD1 few TRBV5-1 TGCGCCAGCAGCTGGGGACAGGCCAACCCTGGCTACACCTTC CASSWGQANPGYTF
TRBJ1-4 NA few TRBV30 TGTGCCTGGAGTGATGGGGTTAATGAAAAACTGTTTTTT CAWSDGVNEKLFF